The rows below give T cell receptor beta chains drawn from one sample of a study of cytomegalovirus exposure and HLA in healthy donors. Generated by immunoSEQ multiplex PCR, the TCRdb table keeps only in-frame clones and is missing some. Here the sample spans approximately 180,000 clones, over 70% being singletons. The sequencing input was PBMCs. The source of these receptors is a male donor in good health and CMV-seronegative. Both conserved end residues are trimmed from each CDR3. Not every row has a clone size; where given, it reads once, few, many or a size class.

size | V | CDR3
. | TRBV6-6 | ASRDGGAGNQPQH
once | TRBV28 | ASISQTSSGNTIY
few | TRBV6-6 | ASSYFQGQPQH
. | TRBV29-1 | SVVRQGLTGELF
. | TRBV19 | ASSIQGGTLDTQY
once | TRBV27 | ASTTIGNEQF
. | TRBV6-5 | ASSYIRTSLTEQY
. | TRBV6-5 | ASSYSGASRTDTQY
. | TRBV6-5 | ASSGKSNQPQH
. | TRBV6-5 | ASSYSDAGRTEAF
few | TRBV6-1 | ASRPTGATNEKLF
. | TRBV30 | AWSPLSTRDYGYT
. | TRBV6-1 | ASSAWTVNTEAF
few | TRBV6-5 | ATSAGRSGQPQH
. | TRBV30 | AWSPHDYGYT
. | TRBV5-1 | ASSVGSFVEQF
. | TRBV10-3 | ASTGVSYEQY
. | TRBV6-1 | ASSERWTDSYEQY
. | TRBV30 | AWSSGLAGAYNEQF
. | TRBV30 | ACLSSGDYEQY
. | TRBV28 | ASSFNARVVPDTQY
once | TRBV20-1 | SANRGY
few | TRBV15 | ATRAPGLDEQF
. | TRBV5-1 | ASSPDRGGGYT
. | TRBV7-9 | ASSSYGGLEQPQH
. | TRBV2 | ASSLTQDRAGYT
. | TRBV28 | ASGDRGRGGGANVLT
. | TRBV21-1 | ASSKGQRGSSYEQY
once | TRBV27 | ASSAPGQGLYEQY
. | TRBV5-8 | ASSLSGGNTEAF
few | TRBV7-2 | ASREDSYEQY
few | TRBV4-2 | ASSQDASIAGTYEQY